One T cell receptor (beta chain) is described in this entry. What it binds is not known. In germline, CDR1 is LNHDA, CDR2 SQIVND (reference sequence). V lost 3 bases to trimming and J lost 7 bases, with 13 bases between them. CDR3 size: 15 residues. Method: immunoSEQ multiplex PCR; TCRdb's copy keeps in-frame clones and lacks some. This sample has about 46,000 clones, with over 75% found just once. This sample is part of a study of OX40 agonist ivuxolimab in advanced cancers. Overall study: The patients got ivuxolimab, which is an agonistic anti-OX40 (CD134) antibody. Regarding the study as a whole: Antigen targets of the expanded peripheral T cells went undetermined. Expanded clones tended on average to be more numerous among CD8+ T cells than CD4+.

The source is an adult with an advanced solid tumor such as melanoma, head and neck, liver or kidney cancer. The chain couples TRBV19 to TRBJ1-6, with D possibly matching TRBD1 (6 bases). The source was CD4+ or CD8+ T cells sorted from blood, collected in a trial of the OX40 agonist ivuxolimab. The CDR3: CASSISGRGNSPLHF. The CDR3 DNA reads TGTGCCAGTAGTATTTCGGGCAGGGGAAATTCACCCCTCCACTTT. Drawing the rest from reference TRBV19 and TRBJ1-6, the complete variable domain is DGGITQSPKYLFRKEGQNVTLSCEQNLNHDAMYWYRQDPGQGLRLIYYSQIVNDFQKGDIAEGYSVSREKKESFPLTVTSAQKNPTAFYLCASSISGRGNSPLHFGNGTRLTVT.